This T cell receptor (beta chain) appears in the sequencing data of a study of blood T cell repertoires in COVID-19. Study as a whole: Samples of COVID-19 (acute and convalescent) were obtained from the United States, Italy and Spain. Nucleic acid was either cDNA or gDNA, and it came from T cells, B-cell-depleted T cells, or PBMCs.

As processed by the authors: Amplification of reference gene primers provided the estimated nucleated cell counts. TCRdb's copy holds only in-frame clones and misses some; the assay was immunoSEQ multiplex PCR. V, J and clone size are those of that table, while D and trimming were read from the DNA. The sample includes roughly 92,000 clones, more than 75% of them seen just once. Germline CDR1 is GTSNPN and CDR2 is SVGIG (reference sequence). This CDR3 is 13 amino acids long. With V trimmed by 2 bases and J by 6 bases, 2 bases remained unmatched. This clonotype was sampled from a human donor with acute or convalescent COVID-19. The donor label of this sample is uncertain. V and J are TRBV30 and TRBJ2-1; 9 nucleotides agree with TRBD1. Sequencing input: peripheral blood. CDR3 amino acids: CAWSNRGPNEQFF. Written as DNA, the CDR3 is TGTGCCTGGAGTAACAGGGGGCCCAATGAGCAGTTCTTC. Supplemented by reference TRBV30 and TRBJ2-1, the full variable domain reads SQTIHQWPATLVQPVGSPLSLECTVEGTSNPNLYWYRQAAGRGLQLLFYSVGIGQISSEVPQNLSASRPQDRQFILSSKKLLLSDSGFYLCAWSNRGPNEQFFGPGTRLTVL.